Sequencing of this T cell receptor (beta chain) was carried out in a study of T cell changes during pregnancy in multiple sclerosis. Repertoires were generated with immunoSEQ multiplex PCR, while TCRdb's copy carries only in-frame clones and drops some. The sample includes tens of thousands of clones, approximately 92% of them seen just once. Germline assignment: CDR1 MDHEN and CDR2 SYDVKM. The CDR3 loop spans 14 amino acids. V dropped 10 bases and J dropped 4; count of bases not matched to a gene: 8. This specimen was peripheral blood, taken in the third trimester of pregnancy. This sequence joins TRBV28 and TRBJ2-2, with 8 bases fitting TRBD2. The sequence was collected from a female donor in good health, enrolled as a control in a pregnancy study. The CDR3 DNA is TGTGCCACAGCTCTAGCGGGTATCACCGGGGAGCTGTTTTTT. Protein: CATALAGITGELFF.